These T cell receptor beta chains were read from a single sample in a study of spatial heterogeneity in lung cancer. Via MiXCR, TCRdb re-called the 5' RACE reads, giving one row per CDR3 protein. Seen here are about 21,000 distinct CDR3 sequences, approximately 4.2% observed once, and the top ten hold about 7.2%. The input for sequencing was PBMCs, taken at surgery. Source of these receptors: a male donor with early-stage non-small cell lung cancer. Each CDR3 is given with its conserved first and last residue. D genes are given only for firm matches. Part of the rows lack a size; the others show once, few, many or a class for expanded clones.

d_call j_call clone_size cdr3_length v_call cdr3_aa cdr3_nt
TRBD2 TRBJ2-1 NA 16 TRBV5-1 CASSLPLAGGLDEQFF TGCGCCAGCAGCTTGCCCCTAGCGGGAGGGTTGGATGAGCAGTTCTTC
TRBD1 TRBJ2-7 many 14 TRBV29-1 CSGAMGQGAGEQYF TGCAGCGGCGCGATGGGACAGGGGGCGGGCGAGCAGTACTTC
TRBD2 TRBJ2-1 few 18 TRBV9 CASSVGAGGPASPNEQFF TGTGCCAGCAGCGTTGGAGCGGGGGGGCCAGCCTCACCCAATGAGCAGTTCTTC
NA TRBJ2-7 many 15 TRBV2 CATRVPTAHNYEQYF TGTGCCACTAGGGTACCTACAGCGCATAACTACGAGCAGTACTTC
TRBD1 TRBJ1-1 many 15 TRBV5-1 CASSPGDRANTEAFF TGCGCCAGCAGCCCAGGAGACAGGGCGAACACTGAAGCTTTCTTT
NA TRBJ2-7 many 15 TRBV28 CASSFRRDGPYEQYF TGTGCCAGCAGTTTCCGTCGGGACGGCCCCTACGAGCAGTACTTC
NA TRBJ1-5 many 13 TRBV27 CASSLSGLQPQHF TGTGCCAGCAGTTTATCCGGACTTCAGCCCCAGCATTTT
NA TRBJ1-3 many 14 TRBV5-1 CASQTGSSGNTIYF TGCGCCAGCCAAACAGGTAGCTCTGGAAACACCATATATTTT
TRBD1 TRBJ1-5 NA 17 TRBV27 CASSAGGATYSNQPQHF TGTGCCAGCAGTGCAGGGGGCGCGACTTATAGCAATCAGCCCCAGCATTTT
TRBD2 TRBJ2-5 many 17 TRBV10-1 CASSESTGLAARETQYF TGCGCCAGCAGTGAGTCGACAGGACTAGCGGCAAGGGAGACCCAGTACTTC
TRBD1 TRBJ1-5 medium-sized 15 TRBV28 CASSLAGTGNQPQHF TGTGCCAGCAGTTTGGCCGGGACAGGTAATCAGCCCCAGCATTTT
TRBD2 TRBJ2-3 few 16 TRBV5-6 CASSYRTSGRSDTQYF TGTGCCAGCAGCTACCGAACTAGCGGGAGATCAGATACGCAGTATTTT
TRBD2 TRBJ2-5 many 15 TRBV12-3/TRBV12-4 CASSLIAGGGETQYF TGTGCCAGCAGTTTAATCGCGGGAGGGGGAGAGACCCAGTACTTC
NA TRBJ1-1 many 13 TRBV29-1 CSVGRDWNTEAFF TGCAGCGTTGGGCGGGACTGGAACACTGAAGCTTTCTTT
TRBD2 TRBJ2-1 many 16 TRBV19 CASSLILAGRGNEQFF TGTGCCAGTAGTCTAATACTAGCGGGAAGAGGTAATGAGCAGTTCTTC
TRBD2 TRBJ2-1 many 16 TRBV28 CASSVSPSGAYNEQFF TGTGCCAGCAGCGTCTCCCCTAGCGGGGCTTACAATGAGCAGTTCTTC
NA TRBJ1-1 few 14 TRBV3-1 CASSQRTANTEAFF TGTGCCAGCAGCCAACGGACGGCGAACACTGAAGCTTTCTTT
NA TRBJ2-3 few 17 TRBV2 CASSELLGRSSTDTQYF TGTGCCAGCAGTGAACTTCTGGGACGGAGCAGCACAGATACGCAGTATTTT
TRBD1 TRBJ2-2 many 15 TRBV20-1 CSAPAGTGGTGELFF TGCAGTGCTCCCGCCGGGACAGGGGGCACCGGGGAGCTGTTTTTT
TRBD1 TRBJ1-2 NA 15 TRBV9 CASSAQGRIGYGYTF TGTGCCAGCAGCGCACAGGGGCGGATCGGCTATGGCTACACCTTC
NA TRBJ2-7 many 14 TRBV14 CASRPQGSRVEQYF TGTGCCAGCAGACCTCAGGGAAGCCGTGTCGAGCAGTACTTC
TRBD1 TRBJ2-7 NA 14 TRBV30 CAWSRDRESYEQYF TGTGCCTGGAGCCGGGACAGAGAATCCTACGAGCAGTACTTC
NA TRBJ2-7 many 13 TRBV9 CASSVGPNYEQYF TGTGCCAGCAGCGTAGGACCGAACTACGAGCAGTACTTC
NA TRBJ1-1 many 14 TRBV11-2 CASSLVGWGTEAFF TGTGCCAGCAGCTTAGTAGGGTGGGGGACTGAAGCTTTCTTT
NA TRBJ2-3 many 16 TRBV15 CATSRDGARGSDTQYF TGTGCCACCAGCAGAGATGGGGCCCGAGGATCAGATACGCAGTATTTT
NA TRBJ2-7 many 18 TRBV23-1 CASSLLPLDSAISYEQYF TGCGCCAGCAGTCTTCTCCCGCTCGACAGCGCTATCTCCTACGAGCAGTACTTC
TRBD2 TRBJ2-1 NA 15 TRBV7-9 CASSPSGSSYNEQFF TGTGCCAGCAGCCCAAGCGGGAGCTCCTACAATGAGCAGTTCTTC
NA TRBJ1-3 many 13 TRBV7-2 CASSLGSRNTIYF TGTGCCAGCAGCTTGGGCAGTCGAAACACCATATATTTT
NA TRBJ2-5 many 13 TRBV12-3/TRBV12-4 CASSPDLQETQYF TGTGCCAGCAGTCCCGACCTTCAAGAGACCCAGTACTTC
NA TRBJ1-5 many 15 TRBV28 CASTPMGQSNQPQHF TGTGCCAGCACCCCCATGGGCCAAAGCAATCAGCCCCAGCATTTT
NA TRBJ2-7 many 14 TRBV20-1 CSARDLRTTGEQYF TGCAGTGCTAGAGATTTGCGGACCACCGGCGAGCAGTACTTC
TRBD2 TRBJ2-4 many 18 TRBV9 CASSFGLAGESAKNIQYF TGTGCCAGCAGCTTCGGACTAGCGGGAGAATCGGCCAAAAACATTCAGTACTTC
TRBD1 TRBJ2-7 many 14 TRBV4-1 CASSQSTGNYEQYF TGCGCCAGCAGCCAATCGACAGGGAACTACGAGCAGTACTTC
NA TRBJ2-3 medium-sized 15 TRBV28 CASSLEGGSTDTQYF TGTGCCAGCAGTTTAGAAGGCGGAAGCACAGATACGCAGTATTTT
TRBD1 TRBJ2-7 many 16 TRBV27 CASRDGINRGSYEQYF TGTGCCAGCAGGGACGGGATAAACAGGGGTTCCTACGAGCAGTACTTC
TRBD1 TRBJ1-5 few 15 TRBV5-1 CASSLGGQGNQPQHF TGCGCCAGCAGCTTGGGCGGACAGGGCAATCAGCCCCAGCATTTT
NA TRBJ1-5 many 15 TRBV12-3/TRBV12-4 CASSFSRGVVQPQHF TGTGCCAGCAGTTTTTCCAGGGGAGTCGTTCAGCCCCAGCATTTT